This TCR beta chain was identified during a study of beta chain features in type 1 diabetes. CD45RO/CCR7/CD25/CD127/CD95/CD27 separated CD4+ naive, central memory, regulatory and stem cell-like memory cells by sorting. Purity exceeding 95% was reached by all sorted populations. Sequencing targeted expressed TCRB transcripts, as all isolated RNA had been reverse transcribed. Data came from immunoSEQ multiplex PCR; TCRdb stores just in-frame clones and leaves some out. Among over 350,000 clones listed, about 14% were seen once. Remarks on this clone: Its cognate antigen is unknown.

The study's findings and limits: A definitive answer on HLA type influencing TCRB rearrangement was not reached here. The study found fewer insertions and more deletions at VDJ junctions in type 1 diabetes patients.

This CDR3 region has 12 residues. V lost 3 bases, J lost 6 bases, and 6 bases lay in between. From germline, CDR1 is MDHEN and CDR2 SYDVKM. The gene calls are TRBV28 and TRBJ1-5, with no clear D. The sequencing input was naive CD4+ T cells from blood. This receptor was taken from a woman younger than 35 in good health. CDR3 nucleotides: TGTGCCAGCAGTTTGCGGCCTCAGCCCCAGCATTTT. Translation gives CASSLRPQPQHF.